The rows below give T cell receptor beta chains drawn from one sample of a study of cytotoxic CD8 clonotypes in ibrutinib-treated CLL. The repertoire was sequenced with immunoSEQ multiplex PCR; TCRdb's copy has only in-frame clones and lacks some. This table has some 310,000 clones, around four fifths appearing once. The starting material was PBMCs, obtained before ibrutinib treatment. The receptors shown here come from a human donor with chronic lymphocytic leukemia. Each CDR3 is given with its conserved first and last residue. D genes are given only for firm matches. The size field is filled for only some rows; it gives once, few, many or a size class.

NA | TRBJ2-1 | TRBV18 | 15 | TRBD2 | CASSPSGGSYNEQFF | TGTGCCAGCTCACCATCGGGAGGATCCTACAATGAGCAGTTCTTC
NA | TRBJ2-7 | TRBV2 | 14 | NA | CASSEGGFSYEQYF | TGTGCCAGCAGTGAGGGCGGGTTCTCCTACGAGCAGTACTTC
NA | TRBJ2-5 | TRBV27 | 14 | TRBD2 | CASSLSRGSETQYF | TGTGCCAGCAGTTTATCGCGGGGGTCGGAGACCCAGTACTTC
once | TRBJ2-7 | TRBV30 | 15 | TRBD1 | CAWSGETGSYYEQYF | TGTGCCTGGAGTGGCGAGACAGGGAGCTATTACGAGCAGTACTTC
NA | TRBJ2-3 | TRBV5-6 | 16 | TRBD2 | CASSPGLAGVTDTQYF | TGTGCCAGCAGCCCGGGACTAGCGGGAGTTACAGATACGCAGTATTTT
NA | TRBJ2-7 | TRBV13 | 15 | NA | CASSLGAGRWDEQYF | TGTGCCAGCAGCTTAGGTGCGGGAAGGTGGGACGAGCAGTACTTC
NA | TRBJ2-3 | TRBV7-2 | 15 | NA | CASSSWITSTDTQYF | TGTGCCAGCAGCTCGTGGATTACTAGCACAGATACGCAGTATTTT
NA | TRBJ2-1 | TRBV6-5 | 12 | NA | CASSYSQYEQFF | TGTGCCAGCAGTTACAGCCAGTATGAGCAGTTCTTC
NA | TRBJ2-5 | TRBV28 | 14 | NA | CASTRGGSYKTQYF | TGTGCCAGCACTCGTGGGGGCAGTTACAAGACCCAGTACTTC
NA | TRBJ1-4 | TRBV29-1 | 12 | NA | CSAGTTNEKLFF | TGCAGCGCAGGCACAACTAATGAAAAACTGTTTTTT
NA | TRBJ2-7 | TRBV7-8 | 14 | NA | CASSKNTGSYEQYF | TGTGCCAGCAGCAAAAATACAGGGTCCTACGAGCAGTACTTC
NA | TRBJ2-7 | TRBV9 | 15 | NA | CASSQGGTDLYEQYF | TGTGCCAGCAGTCAAGGGGGGACAGATCTTTACGAGCAGTACTTC
NA | TRBJ2-1 | TRBV18 | 13 | NA | CASSPPPGNEQFF | TGTGCCAGCTCGCCCCCCCCGGGTAATGAGCAGTTCTTC
NA | TRBJ2-1 | TRBV6-4 | 15 | TRBD2 | CASSDKPSGRTPQFF | TGTGCCAGCAGTGACAAACCCAGCGGGAGAACACCGCAGTTCTTC
NA | TRBJ2-3 | TRBV9 | 15 | NA | CASSVEARGADTQYF | TGTGCCAGCAGCGTAGAGGCCAGGGGGGCCGATACGCAGTATTTT
NA | TRBJ2-7 | TRBV5-1 | 15 | NA | CASSLAWSENYEQYF | TGCGCCAGCAGCTTGGCCTGGTCGGAAAACTACGAGCAGTACTTC
NA | TRBJ2-1 | TRBV5-1 | 14 | TRBD2 | CASSRDYTYNEQFF | TGCGCCAGCAGCAGGGACTATACCTACAATGAGCAGTTCTTC
NA | TRBJ1-3 | TRBV2 | 17 | TRBD1 | CASSSSRDRAAGNTIYF | TGTGCCAGCAGCTCCTCCCGGGACAGGGCAGCTGGAAACACCATATATTTT
NA | TRBJ1-1 | TRBV20-1 | 10 | NA | CSASGNEAFF | TGCAGTGCTAGTGGGAACGAAGCTTTCTTT
NA | TRBJ2-7 | TRBV19 | 14 | NA | CASSPRGASYEQYF | TGTGCCAGTAGTCCCCGGGGGGCATCCTACGAGCAGTACTTC
NA | TRBJ1-6 | TRBV27 | 14 | TRBD1 | CASTPTGNNSPLHF | TGTGCCAGCACTCCGACAGGGAATAATTCACCCCTCCACTTT
NA | TRBJ2-7 | TRBV18 | 13 | NA | CASSPIISYEQYF | TGTGCCAGCTCACCCATAATCAGCTACGAGCAGTACTTC
NA | TRBJ1-3 | TRBV10-3 | 13 | NA | CAISEQGGNTIYF | TGTGCCATCAGTGAACAGGGTGGAAACACCATATATTTT
once | TRBJ1-1 | TRBV19 | 14 | TRBD1 | CASSMWTGNTEAFF | TGTGCCAGTAGTATGTGGACAGGGAACACTGAAGCTTTCTTT
once | TRBJ2-7 | TRBV9 | 15 | NA | CASSVAGGSTYEQYF | TGTGCCAGCAGCGTAGCTGGTGGCAGTACCTACGAGCAGTACTTC
NA | TRBJ2-6 | TRBV7-9 | 15 | NA | CASRLQGSGANVLTF | TGTGCCAGCAGGCTACAGGGTTCTGGGGCCAACGTCCTGACTTTC
NA | TRBJ1-2 | TRBV7-2 | 14 | NA | CASSGRTDNYGYTF | TGTGCCAGCAGCGGCAGGACAGATAACTATGGCTACACCTTC
NA | TRBJ1-2 | TRBV13 | 22 | TRBD1 | CASSFSRTGGASGPWSSYGYTF | TGTGCCAGCAGCTTTTCCCGGACAGGGGGCGCTTCTGGCCCATGGTCATCCTATGGCTACACCTTC
few | TRBJ2-7 | TRBV5-4 | 15 | TRBD2 | CASSSPRGRKYEQYF | TGTGCCAGCAGCTCCCCGCGCGGGAGGAAGTACGAGCAGTACTTC
NA | TRBJ1-2 | TRBV7-9 | 16 | NA | CASSPTGTASGYGYTF | TGTGCCAGCAGCCCTACCGGGACCGCGTCGGGGTATGGCTACACCTTC
NA | TRBJ1-3 | TRBV7-9 | 15 | NA | CATRGAPVSGNTIYF | TGTGCCACCCGGGGGGCCCCAGTCTCTGGAAACACCATATATTTT
NA | TRBJ2-7 | TRBV4-1 | 14 | NA | CASSQVSKIYEQYF | TGCGCCAGCAGCCAAGTCAGCAAAATCTACGAGCAGTACTTC
NA | TRBJ2-5 | TRBV29-1 | 15 | TRBD1 | CSVDTNRGPRETQYF | TGCAGCGTTGATACTAACAGGGGGCCAAGAGAGACCCAGTACTTC